Shown below are 32 T cell receptor beta chains from a single sample sequenced in a study of T cell responses to AZD1222 COVID-19 vaccine. TCRdb's copy holds only in-frame clones and misses some; the assay was immunoSEQ multiplex PCR. The data show tens of thousands of clones, around 90% seen once. The sequences come from peripheral blood, collected on day 0 of MenACWY control vaccination. These receptors were obtained from an adult in good health.

This chain joins TRBV6-2 or TRBV6-3 and TRBJ1-5; D is undetermined. Between the trimmed V and J ends, which lost 5 bases and 0 bases, there was a span of 11 bases. Germline assignment: CDR1 MNHEY and CDR2 SVGEGT. This CDR3 comprises 15 residues. Here the CDR3 reads CASSLYRDSNQPQHF. As DNA, the CDR3 is TGTGCCAGCAGTCTCTACAGAGATAGCAATCAGCCCCAGCATTTT.

The chain has TRBV9 and TRBJ1-5; 8 bases map to TRBD1. With V trimmed by 0 bases and J by 5 bases, 4 bases remained unmatched. CDR3 length equals 15 residues. Germline V CDR1 and CDR2: SGDLS, YYNGEE. As DNA, the CDR3 is TGTGCCAGCAGCGTAGGGCAGGGGGCCTATCAGCCCCAGCATTTT. Amino acid sequence: CASSVGQGAYQPQHF.

This sequence joins TRBV6-2 or TRBV6-3 and TRBJ2-1; 8 bases are a match to TRBD2. The CDR3 runs 13 residues. CDR1 and CDR2 from the germline V gene are MNHEY and SVGEGT. The V gene end was trimmed by 6 bases and the J gene end by 7 bases; junction bases not matched to a gene: 5. CDR3 nucleotide sequence: TGTGCCAGCAGCTTCAGCGGGGGTAATGAGCAGTTCTTC. This sequence encodes CASSFSGGNEQFF.

The chain couples TRBV27 to TRBJ2-6, with 8 bases fitting TRBD1. This CDR3 is 17 amino acids long. Germline-derived CDR1 and CDR2 are MNHEY and SMNVEV (reference sequence). V gave up 5 bases and J gave up 2 bases; unmatched junction bases: 8. In DNA form, the CDR3 reads TGTGCCAGCAGTCACCCGGACAGGGCGGCTGGGGCCAACGTCCTGACTTTC. It specifies CASSHPDRAAGANVLTF.

V and J are TRBV2 and TRBJ1-4; no reliable D call. CDR3 length equals 15 residues. Germline CDR1 reads SNHLY; CDR2 reads FYNNEI. Trimming pared 7 bases from V and 4 bases from J, leaving 16 bases between. For the CDR3, the DNA is TGTGCCAGCACCCGGGTCCGGCAGCTTAATGAAAAACTGTTTTTT. This translates into CASTRVRQLNEKLFF.

The chain links TRBV3-1 (or the pseudogene TRBV3-2) to TRBJ1-6, with D tentatively TRBD1 (6 bases). CDR3 size: 15 residues. CDR1 LGHDT and CDR2 YNNKEL come from the germline V gene (reference sequence). Trimming pared 4 bases from V and 9 bases from J, leaving 16 bases between. CDR3 protein: CASSPGTSAGSPLHF. The CDR3 DNA sequence: TGTGCCAGCAGCCCGGGGACATCTGCTGGTTCACCCCTCCACTTT.

V gene TRBV3-1 (or the pseudogene TRBV3-2) combines with J gene TRBJ2-7, with D maybe TRBD2 (6 bases). The CDR3 runs 16 residues. Between the trimmed V and J ends, which lost 1 base and 2 bases, there was a span of 15 bases. The V gene's germline CDR1 is LGHDT and CDR2 YNNKEL (reference sequence). For the CDR3, the DNA is TGTGCCAGCAGCCAAGCTCGAGGTAGCGGAGCCTACGAGCAGTACTTC. This sequence encodes CASSQARGSGAYEQYF.

This rearrangement joins TRBV6-5 to TRBJ2-7; 7 bases are a match to TRBD1. The CDR3 sequence is 15 residues long. CDR1 MNHEY and CDR2 SVGAGI come from the germline V gene. J lost 4 bases, V lost 6 bases, and 12 bases had no gene match. Written as DNA, the CDR3 is TGTGCCAGCAGCCCACAGGGGCCCCCCAAATACGAGCAGTACTTC. This codes for CASSPQGPPKYEQYF.

This sequence joins TRBV19 and TRBJ1-5, with TRBD1 identical over 9 bases. The CDR3 has 14 amino acids. Trimming removed 7 bases from V and 6 bases from J; junction bases left unmatched: 7. The germline V gene has CDR1 LNHDA and CDR2 SQIVND (reference sequence). In nucleotides, the CDR3 is TGTGCCAGTACCCCGGGACAGGGTGGTCAGCCCCAGCATTTT. It codes for CASTPGQGGQPQHF.

J is TRBJ2-2 and V is TRBV18; 8 bases agree with TRBD2. V was pared by 4 bases and J by 7 bases, with 5 bases of the junction left unmatched. Germline CDR1 is KGHSH and CDR2 is LQKENI. The CDR3 contains 14 residues. The CDR3 protein is CASSQRGLGGELFF. CDR3 nucleotides: TGTGCCAGCTCACAGCGGGGGCTCGGCGGGGAGCTGTTTTTT.

V is TRBV3-1 (or the pseudogene TRBV3-2) and J is TRBJ1-5; no clear D gene. The CDR3 has 16 amino acids. Germline V gene lookup returns CDR1 LGHDT and CDR2 YNNKEL (reference sequence). V lost 0 bases, J lost 7 bases, and 16 bases lay in between. The CDR3 region has the DNA TGTGCCAGCAGCCAAGAGGGTGGAAGGGCGGGCCAGCCCCAGCATTTT. This translates into CASSQEGGRAGQPQHF.

V usage is TRBV6-5 and J usage is TRBJ2-1; D might be TRBD1 (5 bases). Germline CDR1 MNHEY, CDR2 SVGAGI. The CDR3 is 11 amino acids. V lost 8 bases and J 8 bases, leaving 10 bases between the germline ends. Here the CDR3 reads CASWWGHEQFF. CDR3 sequence (DNA): TGTGCCAGCTGGTGGGGCCATGAGCAGTTCTTC.

This clone is a singleton in its sample. This chain joins TRBV9 and TRBJ2-3; D is undetermined. Germline CDR1 is SGDLS and CDR2 is YYNGEE. V dropped 1 base and J dropped 6 bases, with 15 bases sitting between them. CDR3 length: 15 residues. CDR3 region: CASSVSSAPADTQYF. CDR3 DNA sequence: TGTGCCAGCAGCGTAAGTTCTGCCCCTGCCGATACGCAGTATTTT. The whole variable domain, remainder taken from reference TRBV9 and TRBJ2-3, is DSGVTQTPKHLITATGQRVTLRCSPRSGDLSVYWYQQSLDQGLQFLIQYYNGEERAKGNILERFSAQQFPDLHSELNLSSLELGDSALYFCASSVSSAPADTQYFGPGTRLTVL.

V and J are TRBV4-1 and TRBJ2-3; D assignment may be TRBD1 or TRBD2 (6 bases each). The V and J ends lost 0 bases and 4 bases respectively, with 14 bases between them. Germline values: CDR1 MGHRA, CDR2 YSYEKL. This CDR3 contains 16 residues. CDR3: CASSQDGIGGPDTQYF. The CDR3 DNA sequence: TGCGCCAGCAGCCAAGACGGGATCGGGGGCCCAGATACGCAGTATTTT.

The chain carries TRBV3-1 (or the pseudogene TRBV3-2) and TRBJ2-3; the D gene is possibly TRBD2 (7 bases). This CDR3 region has 17 residues. Germline V gene lookup returns CDR1 LGHDT and CDR2 YNNKEL (reference sequence). Deletions cut 0 bases from V and 0 bases from J, with 13 bases between. In DNA, the CDR3 is TGTGCCAGCAGCCAAGATACGAGGGGGGGTAGCACAGATACGCAGTATTTT. The encoded protein is CASSQDTRGGSTDTQYF.

This clone was seen a handful of times. CDR3 amino acids: CASSIGTVNYGYTF. In nucleotides, the CDR3 is TGCGCCAGCAGCATCGGGACAGTTAACTATGGCTACACCTTC. This chain uses TRBV5-1 with TRBJ1-2; TRBD1 matches at 7 bases. The V gene end was trimmed by 4 bases and the J gene end by 1 base; junction bases not matched to a gene: 4. CDR1 and CDR2 (germline): SGHRS, YFSETQ. This CDR3 has 14 amino acids.

The chain uses TRBV4-1 and TRBJ2-7, with 8 bases aligning to TRBD2. Looked up from germline, CDR1 is MGHRA and CDR2 is YSYEKL. This CDR3 has 18 amino acids. Trimming cost V 1 base and J 3 bases; bases outside gene matches: 14. CDR3: CASSQGNPIGGGYYEQYF. The CDR3 DNA follows: TGCGCCAGCAGCCAAGGAAATCCCATCGGCGGGGGGTACTACGAGCAGTACTTC.

The chain joins TRBV19 to TRBJ1-5, with 8 bases identical to TRBD1. The ends lost 1 base at V and 1 base at J; junction bases unmatched: 6. The CDR3 has 17 amino acids. Germline V lookup: CDR1 LNHDA, CDR2 SQIVND (reference sequence). CDR3 region: CASSIVSTGGSNQPQHF. CDR3 coding DNA: TGTGCCAGTAGTATAGTATCCACAGGGGGGAGCAATCAGCCCCAGCATTTT.

CDR3 nucleotide sequence: TGTGCCAGCAGACACACACAGAGAACCACAGATACGCAGTATTTT. Amino acid sequence: CASRHTQRTTDTQYF. The J gene is TRBJ2-3, the V gene TRBV7-9; no firm D call. The CDR3 loop spans 15 amino acids. Germline-derived CDR1 and CDR2 are SEHNR and FQNEAQ (reference sequence). V lost 6 bases and J 2 bases, leaving 15 bases between the germline ends.

The chain joins TRBV11-3 to TRBJ2-2, with 8 bases matching TRBD1. V lost 0 bases, J lost 6 bases, and 6 bases stayed unmatched. The germline V gene has CDR1 SGHNT and CDR2 YENEEA. The CDR3 extends over 16 amino acids. The chain's CDR3 is CASSLDLDRVSGELFF. As DNA, the CDR3 is TGTGCCAGCAGCTTAGATCTGGACAGGGTGTCCGGGGAGCTGTTTTTT.

CDR3 DNA sequence: TGTGCCAGCAGCCTTCCGGCGGGACAGGGAGACACCGGGGAGCTGTTTTTT. Translated, it gives CASSLPAGQGDTGELFF. V usage is TRBV7-8 and J usage is TRBJ2-2; 9 positions agree with TRBD1. In germline, CDR1 is SGHVS, CDR2 FQNEAQ. Trimming at V came to 5 bases and at J to 3 bases, leaving 10 bases not matched to a gene. The CDR3 loop spans 17 amino acids.

The V gene is TRBV28, the J gene TRBJ1-5, with unresolved D. CDR1 and CDR2 from the germline V gene are MDHEN and SYDVKM. The CDR3 has 15 residues. V lost 2 bases, J lost 4 bases, and 12 bases lay in between. The CDR3 nucleotides are TGTGCCAGCAGTTTAGCGGGGTCCGGGAATCAGCCCCAGCATTTT. Protein: CASSLAGSGNQPQHF.

The rearrangement uses TRBV19 and TRBJ2-1; 11 bases line up with TRBD2. The germline gives CDR1 LNHDA, CDR2 SQIVND (reference sequence). The trim removed 5 bases at V and 8 bases at J, leaving 8 bases unmatched. The length of the CDR3 is 15 residues. The CDR3 sequence: CASSVALAGGDEQFF. The CDR3 nucleotides are TGTGCCAGTAGTGTTGCTCTAGCGGGGGGTGATGAGCAGTTCTTC.

V is TRBV10-2 and J is TRBJ1-6; D uncertain. Trimming left V 4 bases short and J 0 bases short, with 13 bases between. The CDR3 totals 17 residues. Germline-derived CDR1 and CDR2 are WSHSY and SAAADI. CDR3 residues: CASSVEYLSSYNSPLHF. The CDR3 coding sequence is TGCGCCAGCAGTGTGGAATACTTGAGCTCCTATAATTCACCCCTCCACTTT.

The rearrangement joins TRBV5-4 to TRBJ2-7; no firm D call. In germline, CDR1 is SGHNT, CDR2 YYREEE (reference sequence). Deletions cut 4 bases from V and 3 bases from J, with 5 bases between. The CDR3 has 11 residues. CDR3 bases: TGTGCCAGCAGCACCGACTACGAGCAGTACTTC. It translates to CASSTDYEQYF.

The chain employs TRBV20-1 and TRBJ2-1; D possibly corresponds to TRBD1 (6 bases). Germline V lookup: CDR1 DFQATT, CDR2 SNEGSKA (reference sequence). CDR3 length equals 15 residues. V dropped 3 bases and J dropped 2 bases, with 14 bases sitting between them. CDR3 sequence: CSASLGRGAYNEQFF. For the CDR3, the DNA is TGCAGTGCTAGTCTTGGCAGGGGAGCCTACAATGAGCAGTTCTTC.

This chain connects TRBV18 to TRBJ1-5; D unresolved. The CDR3 extends over 14 amino acids. V was clipped by 2 bases and J by 4 bases, with 9 bases between them. Germline V gene lookup returns CDR1 KGHSH and CDR2 LQKENI. The CDR3 DNA reads as TGTGCCAGCTCACCAGCGGGAGGTAATCAGCCCCAGCATTTT. This encodes CASSPAGGNQPQHF.

The chain combines TRBV19 with TRBJ1-1, with D hard to call. With 4 bases removed from V and 1 base from J, the gap between germline ends came to 7 bases. CDR3 size: 13 residues. From germline, CDR1 is LNHDA and CDR2 SQIVND (reference sequence). The CDR3 loop is CASSSGWNTEAFF. CDR3 DNA: TGTGCCAGTAGTAGCGGATGGAACACTGAAGCTTTCTTT. The entire variable domain, with the rest obtained from reference TRBV19 and TRBJ1-1, is as follows: DGGITQSPKYLFRKEGQNVTLSCEQNLNHDAMYWYRQDPGQGLRLIYYSQIVNDFQKGDIAEGYSVSREKKESFPLTVTSAQKNPTAFYLCASSSGWNTEAFFGQGTRLTVV.

This clone has just one count. The J gene is TRBJ2-3, the V gene TRBV27; D is ambiguous. V gave up 5 bases and J gave up 1 base, with 13 bases separating them. Looked up from germline, CDR1 is MNHEY and CDR2 is SMNVEV (reference sequence). The CDR3 is made up of 15 amino acids. CDR3 DNA: TGTGCCAGCAGTGCCCGGAAGGCGGGCACAGATACGCAGTATTTT. Its translation is CASSARKAGTDTQYF.

The gene calls are TRBV5-1 and TRBJ2-2; 13 bases line up with TRBD2. With 3 bases clipped from V and 9 bases from J, the junction kept 8 bases outside the gene matches. The CDR3 loop spans 16 amino acids. Germline V gives CDR1 SGHRS, CDR2 YFSETQ. The CDR3: CASSSTGTSGERELFF. CDR3 sequence (DNA): TGCGCCAGCAGCTCGACCGGGACTAGCGGGGAGCGGGAGCTGTTTTTT.

The rearrangement joins TRBV15 to TRBJ1-6, with 8 bases fitting TRBD1. The length of the CDR3 is 15 residues. Trimming at V came to 0 bases and at J to 8 bases, leaving 3 bases not matched to a gene. CDR1 is LNHNV and CDR2 is YYDKDF in the germline V gene (reference sequence). The CDR3 nucleotides are TGTGCCACCAGCAGAGATAGACAGGGGTATTCACCCCTCCACTTT. Amino acid sequence: CATSRDRQGYSPLHF.

The V call is TRBV6-2 or TRBV6-3, the J call TRBJ2-3; no firm D call. The CDR3 is 13 residues long. CDR1 and CDR2 (germline): MNHEY, SVGEGT. Deletions cut 2 bases from V and 4 bases from J, with 7 bases between. The CDR3 DNA follows: TGTGCCAGCAGTTACCGTGTGCCAGATACGCAGTATTTT. Translation gives CASSYRVPDTQYF.